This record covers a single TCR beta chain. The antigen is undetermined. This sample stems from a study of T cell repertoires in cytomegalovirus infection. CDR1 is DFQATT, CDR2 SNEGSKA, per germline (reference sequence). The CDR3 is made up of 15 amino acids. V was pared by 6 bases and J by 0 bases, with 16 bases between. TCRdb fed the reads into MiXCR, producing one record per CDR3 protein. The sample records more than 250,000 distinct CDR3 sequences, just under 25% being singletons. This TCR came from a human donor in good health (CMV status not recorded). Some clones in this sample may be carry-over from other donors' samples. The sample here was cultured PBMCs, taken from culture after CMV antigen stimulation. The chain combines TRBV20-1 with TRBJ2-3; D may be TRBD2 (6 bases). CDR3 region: CSARAASVSTDTQYF. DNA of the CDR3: TGCAGTGCCCGAGCCGCTAGCGTGAGCACAGATACGCAGTATTTT.